The 6 T cell receptor beta chains below were found in one sample sequenced in a study of blood T cell repertoires in COVID-19. Repertoires were generated with immunoSEQ multiplex PCR, while TCRdb's copy carries only in-frame clones and drops some. This sample has 410,000 or so clones, with approximately 91% found just once. Sequenced material: peripheral blood. All receptors come from a woman between 40 and 55 years old with COVID-19, enrolled during active disease.

The V and J genes are TRBV5-6 and TRBJ2-3, with D perhaps TRBD1 (6 bases). The CDR3 length is 13 residues. V was shortened by 4 bases and J by 1 base, with 7 bases between the two germline ends. Germline CDR1 reads SGHDT; CDR2 reads YYEEEE. This chain's CDR3 is CASSRQGTDTQYF. DNA of the CDR3: TGTGCCAGCAGCCGACAGGGCACAGATACGCAGTATTTT. The variable domain in full, with the rest retrieved from reference TRBV5-6 and TRBJ2-3, is DAGVTQSPTHLIKTRGQQVTLRCSPKSGHDTVSWYQQALGQGPQFIFQYYEEEERQRGNFPDRFSGHQFPNYSSELNVNALLLGDSALYLCASSRQGTDTQYFGPGTRLTVL.

J is TRBJ1-4 and V is TRBV9; perhaps TRBD1 as D (6 bases). Germline V lookup: CDR1 SGDLS, CDR2 YYNGEE. The CDR3 spans 13 residues. V lost 10 bases and J lost 5, with 15 bases in between. Here the CDR3 DNA reads TGTGCCCCTGGGGGCACCCCCAATGAAAAACTGTTTTTT. Translated: CAPGGTPNEKLFF.

The chain couples TRBV6-4 to TRBJ1-1, with D maybe TRBD1 (5 bases). Germline CDR1 is MRHNA and CDR2 is SNTAGT. Trimming took off 5 bases at V and 1 base at J, with 8 bases between the two ends. This CDR3 is 13 amino acids long. CDR3 bases: TGTGCCAGCAGTCCCGGGGGGAACACTGAAGCTTTCTTT. The encoded protein is CASSPGGNTEAFF.

This clone was recorded once. CDR3 in amino acids: CASSKEGSRHCSYEQYF. The CDR3 nucleotides read TGTGCCAGCAGCAAAGAGGGGTCGCGACACTGCTCCTACGAGCAGTACTTC. This chain connects TRBV21-1 to TRBJ2-7; the table names TRBD1, a call not compared with the DNA. TRBV21-1 is flagged as a pseudogene. The CDR3 spans 17 residues.

The J gene is TRBJ2-7, the V gene TRBV7-6; a possible D gene is TRBD2 (5 bases). This CDR3 is 15 amino acids long. V lost 2 bases and J 2 bases, leaving 13 bases between the germline ends. Per germline, CDR1 SGHVS and CDR2 FNYEAQ. The DNA of the CDR3 is TGTGCCAGCAGCTTAAAAAGAGGGCCGACCTACGAGCAGTACTTC. Protein product: CASSLKRGPTYEQYF.

Concerning this clone: One end of the junction varies from germline; a read error may be responsible. The genes are TRBV2 and TRBJ1-4, with D possibly matching TRBD1 (5 bases). Germline values: CDR1 SNHLY, CDR2 FYNNEI. The CDR3 runs 15 residues. In DNA form, the CDR3 reads TGTGCCAGCAGTGAGACAGCTCCTGGGTCAGAAAAGCTGTTTTTT. Protein product: CASSETAPGSEKLFF.